Listed below are T cell receptor beta chains from one sample, sequenced in a study of Graves' ophthalmopathy and Graves' hyperthyroidism. Via MiXCR, TCRdb re-called the multiplex PCR reads, giving one row per CDR3 protein. The data hold about 380,000 distinct CDR3 sequences, with about 16% observed a single time. Sample: peripheral blood. All receptors derive from a woman in her late teens or twenties with stable Graves' hyperthyroidism. CDR3s include the opening cysteine and the closing phenylalanine or tryptophan. D genes are given only for firm matches. Rows may omit the clone size; those that give it use once, few, many or a size class.

V gene,J gene,D gene,clone size,CDR3 protein,CDR3 DNA
TRBV10-3,TRBJ1-2,TRBD1,many,CAIVPDRGPYYGYTF,TGTGCCATCGTCCCGGACAGGGGCCCTTACTATGGCTACACCTTC
TRBV15,TRBJ1-5,-,many,CATSRDREPQHF,TGTGCCACCAGCAGAGATAGGGAGCCCCAGCATTTT
TRBV20-1,TRBJ2-5,TRBD2,many,CSASNLAGGRETQYF,TGCAGTGCTAGCAACCTAGCGGGGGGGCGAGAGACCCAGTACTTC
TRBV12-5,TRBJ1-6,-,-,CASGLNRAGYNSPLHF,TGTGCTAGTGGTTTGAATCGGGCGGGATATAATTCACCCCTCCACTTT
TRBV6-1,TRBJ1-1,-,many,CASLGQVTTEAFF,TGTGCCAGCCTAGGGCAGGTGACCACTGAAGCTTTCTTT
TRBV12-3/TRBV12-4,TRBJ2-5,-,many,CASSLQAATQYF,TGTGCCAGCAGTCTCCAAGCGGCGACCCAGTACTTC
TRBV5-1,TRBJ1-4,TRBD1,many,CASSLDRGQEKLFF,TGCGCCAGCAGCCTCGACAGGGGGCAAGAAAAACTGTTTTTT
TRBV2,TRBJ1-1,-,-,CASRDGVSTEAFF,TGTGCCAGCAGGGACGGAGTGAGCACTGAAGCTTTCTTT
TRBV24-1,TRBJ1-1,-,few,CATSDSGPEAFF,TGTGCCACCAGTGATTCGGGACCTGAAGCTTTCTTT
TRBV12-5,TRBJ2-3,-,-,CASGLLVTDTQYF,TGTGCTAGTGGCCTACTGGTCACAGATACGCAGTATTTT
TRBV20-1,TRBJ2-5,-,few,CSARSLEEGETKYF,TGCAGTGCTAGAAGTCTAGAAGAGGGGGAGACCAAGTACTTC
TRBV3-1,TRBJ2-7,-,few,CASSLKGRYEQYF,TGTGCCAGCAGCCTTAAAGGGCGGTACGAGCAGTACTTC
TRBV20-1,TRBJ1-6,-,many,CSASWADNSPLHF,TGCAGTGCTAGCTGGGCCGATAATTCACCCCTCCACTTT
TRBV6-2/TRBV6-3,TRBJ1-5,-,many,CASSRPGREPQHF,TGTGCCAGCAGTCGCCCAGGGCGGGAACCCCAGCATTTT
TRBV6-5,TRBJ1-1,-,many,CATGDMNTEAFF,TGTGCCACCGGCGATATGAACACTGAAGCTTTCTTT
TRBV9,TRBJ1-4,-,-,CASSPPGNEKLFF,TGTGCCAGCAGCCCCCCAGGGAATGAAAAACTGTTTTTT
TRBV4-2,TRBJ1-3,-,many,CASSQEGNSGNTIYF,TGTGCCAGCAGCCAAGAAGGGAACTCTGGAAACACCATATATTTT
TRBV6-1,TRBJ1-2,-,many,CASTRDRMGSYTF,TGTGCCAGCACCCGAGACAGGATGGGTAGCTACACCTTC
TRBV7-2,TRBJ2-7,-,many,CASSWSSLSYEQYF,TGTGCCAGCAGCTGGAGCAGCCTCTCCTACGAGCAGTACTTC
TRBV6-1,TRBJ2-7,-,many,CASSEMGVGVYYEQYF,TGTGCCAGCAGTGAAATGGGGGTTGGGGTTTACTACGAGCAGTACTTC
TRBV12-3/TRBV12-4,TRBJ1-2,TRBD1,-,CATHPGGVHGYTF,TGTGCCACTCATCCAGGGGGCGTCCATGGCTACACCTTC
TRBV7-9,TRBJ2-2,-,-,CATRSPGGVNTGELFF,TGTGCCACCCGATCTCCAGGCGGGGTGAACACCGGGGAGCTGTTTTTT
TRBV6-1,TRBJ1-5,-,many,CASSERQNQPQHF,TGTGCCAGCAGTGAGAGACAGAATCAGCCCCAGCATTTT
TRBV12-3/TRBV12-4,TRBJ1-1,TRBD1,many,CASSGTAVMNTEAFF,TGTGCCAGCAGCGGGACAGCCGTTATGAACACTGAAGCTTTCTTT
TRBV2,TRBJ1-6,-,many,CASSEDSNYNSPLHF,TGTGCCAGCAGTGAAGACAGCAATTATAATTCACCCCTCCACTTT
TRBV4-1,TRBJ2-7,TRBD2,few,CASGSLGRTYEQYF,TGCGCCAGCGGTTCCCTCGGGAGGACCTACGAGCAGTACTTC
TRBV25-1,TRBJ2-7,TRBD1,-,CASSERAPGQGPTGPYEQYF,TGTGCCAGCAGTGAAAGGGCTCCGGGACAGGGACCCACCGGGCCCTACGAGCAGTACTTC
TRBV6-2/TRBV6-3,TRBJ2-5,-,many,CASSYPSRADETQYF,TGTGCCAGCAGTTACCCCTCCCGAGCTGATGAGACCCAGTACTTC
TRBV12-3/TRBV12-4,TRBJ2-7,-,many,CASSLSLGSEQYF,TGTGCCAGCAGTTTATCTCTGGGGAGCGAGCAGTACTTC
TRBV19,TRBJ1-2,TRBD1,many,CASSTWTGVYGYTF,TGTGCCAGTAGTACATGGACAGGGGTCTATGGCTACACCTTC
TRBV11-2,TRBJ2-2,-,many,CASSFGTDNTGELFF,TGTGCCAGCAGTTTCGGAACTGACAACACCGGGGAGCTGTTTTTT
TRBV12-3/TRBV12-4,TRBJ1-1,-,many,CASSFSTEAFF,TGTGCCAGCAGCTTTTCGACCGAAGCTTTCTTT
TRBV11-1,TRBJ2-2,-,few,CASSLGPRTNTGELFF,TGTGCCAGCAGCTTAGGCCCAAGAACGAACACCGGGGAGCTGTTTTTT
TRBV12-3/TRBV12-4,TRBJ1-2,TRBD1,many,CASNTDRGDGYTF,TGTGCCAGCAATACTGACAGGGGGGATGGCTACACCTTC
TRBV19,TRBJ2-7,-,many,CASSMSASVSSYEQYF,TGTGCCAGTAGTATGAGCGCTTCGGTCAGCTCCTACGAGCAGTACTTC
TRBV19,TRBJ1-5,TRBD1,many,CASNRDRNNQPQHF,TGTGCCAGCAACCGGGACAGGAACAATCAGCCCCAGCATTTT
TRBV5-1,TRBJ2-6,-,few,CASRRLSSGANVLTF,TGCGCCAGCAGAAGGCTCAGCTCTGGGGCCAACGTCCTGACTTTC
TRBV12-3/TRBV12-4,TRBJ2-2,-,-,CASTLGRGRGGELFF,TGTGCCAGCACCCTAGGGCGGGGAAGGGGCGGGGAGCTGTTTTTT
TRBV3-1,TRBJ2-2,-,-,CASSQSLAPGELFF,TGTGCCAGCAGCCAAAGCCTGGCTCCCGGGGAGCTGTTTTTT
TRBV28,TRBJ1-2,-,-,CASSPGGGVRYGYTF,TGTGCCAGCAGCCCCGGGGGGGGGGTACGGTATGGCTACACCTTC
TRBV6-5,TRBJ1-2,-,many,CASSYSVNSLNYGYTF,TGTGCCAGCAGTTACTCGGTTAACAGTTTAAACTATGGCTACACCTTC
TRBV15,TRBJ2-7,TRBD2,once,CATSESTGLRHSYEQYF,TGTGCCACCAGCGAAAGTACGGGACTACGACACTCCTACGAGCAGTACTTC
TRBV24-1,TRBJ1-1,-,many,CATSNGEWGHTEAFF,TGTGCCACCAGTAATGGGGAGTGGGGGCACACTGAAGCTTTCTTT
TRBV5-4,TRBJ1-2,-,-,CASSLRGVGGYTF,TGTGCCAGCAGCTTAAGGGGAGTGGGTGGCTACACCTTC
TRBV6-5,TRBJ1-1,-,many,CASRYGGQNTEAFF,TGTGCCAGCAGGTACGGTGGGCAGAACACTGAAGCTTTCTTT
TRBV25-1,TRBJ2-7,-,few,CASSEYRVGKDYEQYF,TGTGCCAGCAGTGAATATAGAGTCGGGAAGGACTACGAGCAGTACTTC
TRBV6-2/TRBV6-3,TRBJ1-5,-,many,CASSYGENQPQHF,TGTGCCAGCAGTTATGGGGAGAATCAGCCCCAGCATTTT
TRBV28,TRBJ2-5,-,-,CASTLGGWETQYF,TGTGCCAGCACCCTAGGGGGTTGGGAGACCCAGTACTTC
TRBV7-3,TRBJ1-6,-,many,CASSPRGGNSPLHF,TGTGCCAGCAGCCCCCGTGGTGGGAATTCACCCCTCCACTTT
TRBV4-1,TRBJ2-5,TRBD2,many,CASSRGELAGFQETQYF,TGCGCCAGCAGCCGAGGCGAACTAGCGGGGTTTCAAGAGACCCAGTACTTC
TRBV6-1,TRBJ2-7,TRBD1,many,CASRDSRYEQYF,TGTGCCAGTAGGGACAGTCGCTACGAGCAGTACTTC
TRBV6-4,TRBJ2-2,-,many,CASSDPPGAGWPGELFF,TGTGCCAGCAGTGACCCACCGGGGGCAGGTTGGCCCGGGGAGCTGTTTTTT
TRBV6-1,TRBJ1-3,-,many,CASSPASSGNTIYF,TGTGCCAGCAGTCCGGCCAGCTCTGGAAACACCATATATTTT